The clone carrying this T cell receptor (beta chain) was observed a handful of times. Its antigen remains unidentified. The data originate from a study of beta chain features in type 1 diabetes. Study-level points and caveats: A cDNA-based sequencing approach could over-represent cells with high TCR expression. A possible short-template PCR bias applies equally to patients and controls.

Investigators reverse transcribed all isolated RNA, so they sequenced expressed TCRB transcripts. Regulatory, naive and central memory T cell samples averaged approximately 3.4 million reads. Generated by immunoSEQ multiplex PCR, the TCRdb table keeps only in-frame clones and is missing some. The sample lists around 180,000 clones; about 13% were seen once. Trimming cost V 1 base and J 1 base, with 5 bases left between them. CDR3 size: 14 residues. Per germline, CDR1 MDHEN and CDR2 SYDVKM. The sequence came from a woman in her late teens or twenties in good health. Sequenced material: central memory CD4+ T cells from blood. This chain joins TRBV28 and TRBJ2-4; the D is unclear. CDR3 sequence reads: CASSLSQAKNIQYF. The DNA of the CDR3 is TGTGCCAGCAGTTTATCCCAGGCCAAAAACATTCAGTACTTC.